The clone carrying this TCR beta chain appeared a single time. Germline values: CDR1 MNHNY, CDR2 SVGAGI (reference sequence). Trimming took off 4 bases at V and 8 bases at J, with 11 bases between the two ends. The CDR3 extends over 12 amino acids. Random-hexamer reverse transcription was applied to roughly 0.5 to 1 ug RNA. TCRdb ran MiXCR on the immunoSEQ multiplex PCR reads and lists one entry per CDR3 protein. The table shows some 100,000 distinct CDR3 sequences, with under 95% occurring only once. The data were taken from a study of CD8 T cells in Susac syndrome. Sequencing targeted TCR beta in T cells from blood (CD8+ and CD4+).

The specimen sequenced was CD8+ T cells from PBMCs. The receptor was isolated from a human donor in good health. The rearrangement uses TRBV6-6 and TRBJ1-1; D call uncertain. The CDR3 loop reads CASSLGLEEAFF. The CDR3 coding sequence is TGTGCCAGCAGTTTAGGGTTGGAGGAAGCTTTCTTT.